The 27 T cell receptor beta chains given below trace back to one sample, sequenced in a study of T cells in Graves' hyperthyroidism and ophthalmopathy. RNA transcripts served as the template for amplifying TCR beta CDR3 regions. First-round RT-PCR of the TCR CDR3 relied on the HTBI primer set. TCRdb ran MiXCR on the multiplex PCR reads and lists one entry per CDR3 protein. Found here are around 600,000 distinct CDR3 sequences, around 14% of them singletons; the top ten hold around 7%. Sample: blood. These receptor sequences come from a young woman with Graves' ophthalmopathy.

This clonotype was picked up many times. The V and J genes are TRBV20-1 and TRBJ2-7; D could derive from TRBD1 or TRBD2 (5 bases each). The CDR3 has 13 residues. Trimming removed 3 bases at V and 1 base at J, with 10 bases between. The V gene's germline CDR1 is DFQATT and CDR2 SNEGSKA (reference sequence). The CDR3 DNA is TGCAGTGCTAGTTCGGGGCAGTCCTACGAGCAGTACTTC. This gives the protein CSASSGQSYEQYF.

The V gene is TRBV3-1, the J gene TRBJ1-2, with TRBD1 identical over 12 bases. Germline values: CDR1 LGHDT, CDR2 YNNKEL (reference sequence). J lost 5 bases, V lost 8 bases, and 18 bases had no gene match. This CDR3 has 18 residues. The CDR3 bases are TGTGCCAGCTCACCACGCTTCGCGGGGACAGGGGGCACTTATGGCTACACCTTC. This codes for CASSPRFAGTGGTYGYTF.

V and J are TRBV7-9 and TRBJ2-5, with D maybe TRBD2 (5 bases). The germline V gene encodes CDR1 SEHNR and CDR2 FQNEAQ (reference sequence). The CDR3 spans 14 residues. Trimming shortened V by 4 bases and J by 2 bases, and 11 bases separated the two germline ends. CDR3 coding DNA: TGTGCCAGCAGCTCCAAGACGGGACAAGAGACCCAGTACTTC. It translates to CASSSKTGQETQYF.

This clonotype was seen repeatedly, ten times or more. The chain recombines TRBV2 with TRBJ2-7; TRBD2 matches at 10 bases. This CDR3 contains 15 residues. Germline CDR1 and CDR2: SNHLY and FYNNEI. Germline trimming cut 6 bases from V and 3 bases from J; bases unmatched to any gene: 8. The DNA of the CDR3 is TGTGCCAGCAGACCTGGGACTAGCGCTGGCTACGAGCAGTACTTC. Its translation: CASRPGTSAGYEQYF.

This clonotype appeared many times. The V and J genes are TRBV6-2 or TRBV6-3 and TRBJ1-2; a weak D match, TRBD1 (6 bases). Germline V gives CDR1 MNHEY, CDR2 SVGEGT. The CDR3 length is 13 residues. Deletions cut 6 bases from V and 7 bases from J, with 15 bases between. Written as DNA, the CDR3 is TGTGCCAGCAGCAACAGGGCAGGGCGTGGCTACACCTTC. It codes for CASSNRAGRGYTF.

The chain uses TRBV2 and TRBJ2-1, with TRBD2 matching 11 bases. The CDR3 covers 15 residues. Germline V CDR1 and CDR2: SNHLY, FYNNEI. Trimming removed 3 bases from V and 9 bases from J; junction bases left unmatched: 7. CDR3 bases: TGTGCCAGCAGTGAGGCTAGCGGGAGGAAGAGTGAGCAGTTCTTC. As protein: CASSEASGRKSEQFF.

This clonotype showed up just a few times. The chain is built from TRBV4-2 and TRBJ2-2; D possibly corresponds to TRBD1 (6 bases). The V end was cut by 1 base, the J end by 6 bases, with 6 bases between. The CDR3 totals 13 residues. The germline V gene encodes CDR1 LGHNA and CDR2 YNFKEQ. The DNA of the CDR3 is TGTGCCAGCAGCCAAGGACAGGCCGGGGAGCTGTTTTTT. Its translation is CASSQGQAGELFF.

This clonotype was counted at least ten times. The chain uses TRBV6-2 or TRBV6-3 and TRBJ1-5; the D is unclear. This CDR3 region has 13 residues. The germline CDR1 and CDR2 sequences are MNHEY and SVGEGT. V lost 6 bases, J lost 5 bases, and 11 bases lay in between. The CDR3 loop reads CASSKHEHQPQHF. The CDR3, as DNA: TGTGCCAGCAGCAAACATGAACATCAGCCCCAGCATTTT.

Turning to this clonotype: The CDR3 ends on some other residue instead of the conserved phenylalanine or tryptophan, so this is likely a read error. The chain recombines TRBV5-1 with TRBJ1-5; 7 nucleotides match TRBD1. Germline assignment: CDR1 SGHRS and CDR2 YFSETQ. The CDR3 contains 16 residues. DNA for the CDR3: TGCACCAGCAGCCCCGGAACAGGGGAAGGCAATCAGCCCCAGCATCTT. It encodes CTSSPGTGEGNQPQHL.

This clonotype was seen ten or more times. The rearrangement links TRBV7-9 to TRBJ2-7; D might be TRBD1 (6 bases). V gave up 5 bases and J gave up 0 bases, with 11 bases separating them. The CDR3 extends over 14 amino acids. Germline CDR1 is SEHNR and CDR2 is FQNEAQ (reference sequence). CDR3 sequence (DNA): TGTGCCAGCAGCCCGGACAGTTCCTCCTACGAGCAGTACTTC. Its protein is CASSPDSSSYEQYF.

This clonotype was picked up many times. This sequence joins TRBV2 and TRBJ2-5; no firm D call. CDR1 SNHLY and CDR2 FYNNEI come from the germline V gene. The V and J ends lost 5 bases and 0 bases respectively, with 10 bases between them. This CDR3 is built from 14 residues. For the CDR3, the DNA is TGTGCCAGCAGTCTTCCATGGTACCAAGAGACCCAGTACTTC. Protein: CASSLPWYQETQYF.

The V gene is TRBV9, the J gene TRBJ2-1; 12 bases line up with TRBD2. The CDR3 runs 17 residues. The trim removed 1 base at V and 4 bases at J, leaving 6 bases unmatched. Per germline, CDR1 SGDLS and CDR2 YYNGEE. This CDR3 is CASSVTWTSGDYNEQFF. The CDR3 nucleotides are TGTGCCAGCAGCGTAACCTGGACTAGCGGGGATTACAATGAGCAGTTCTTC.

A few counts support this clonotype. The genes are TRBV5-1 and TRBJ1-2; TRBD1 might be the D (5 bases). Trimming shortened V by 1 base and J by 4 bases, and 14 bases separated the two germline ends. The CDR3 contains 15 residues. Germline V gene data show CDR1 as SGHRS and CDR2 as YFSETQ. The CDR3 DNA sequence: TGCGCCAGCAGCTTGCAGGGTGCCCGTAGCTATGGCTACACCTTC. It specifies CASSLQGARSYGYTF.

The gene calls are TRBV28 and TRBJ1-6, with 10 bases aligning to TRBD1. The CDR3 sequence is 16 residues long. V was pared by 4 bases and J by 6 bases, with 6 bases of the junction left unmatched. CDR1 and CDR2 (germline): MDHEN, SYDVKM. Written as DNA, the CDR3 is TGTGCCAGCAGTTCGAGTGGGACAGGGGCTAATTCACCCCTCCACTTT. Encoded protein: CASSSSGTGANSPLHF.

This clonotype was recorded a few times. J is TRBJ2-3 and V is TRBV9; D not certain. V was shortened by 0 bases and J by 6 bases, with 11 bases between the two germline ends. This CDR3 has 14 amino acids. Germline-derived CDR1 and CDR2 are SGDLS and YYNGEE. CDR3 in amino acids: CASSVAGFEDTQYF. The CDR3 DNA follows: TGTGCCAGCAGCGTAGCTGGTTTTGAGGATACGCAGTATTTT.

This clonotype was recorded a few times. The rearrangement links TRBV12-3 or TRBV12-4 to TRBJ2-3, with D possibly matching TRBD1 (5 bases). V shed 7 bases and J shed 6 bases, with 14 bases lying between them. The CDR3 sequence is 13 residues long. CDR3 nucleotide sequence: TGTGCCAGCAAGTTTCTGGACACCGATACGCAGTATTTT. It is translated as CASKFLDTDTQYF.

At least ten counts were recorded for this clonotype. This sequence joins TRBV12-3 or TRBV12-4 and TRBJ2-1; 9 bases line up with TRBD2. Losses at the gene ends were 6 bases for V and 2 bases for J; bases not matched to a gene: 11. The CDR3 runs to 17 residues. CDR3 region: CASSSKRGLAPYNEQFF. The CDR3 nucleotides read TGTGCCAGCAGCTCTAAGAGGGGACTAGCCCCCTACAATGAGCAGTTCTTC.

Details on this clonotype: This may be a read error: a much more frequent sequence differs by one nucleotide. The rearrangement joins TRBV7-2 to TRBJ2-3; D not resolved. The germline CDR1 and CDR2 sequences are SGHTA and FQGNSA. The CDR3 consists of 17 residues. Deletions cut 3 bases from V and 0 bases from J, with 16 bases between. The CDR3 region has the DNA TGTGCCAGCAGCTTTAGCTCGGGCGTAGCTAGCACAGATACGCAGTATTTT. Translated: CASSFSSGVASTDTQYF. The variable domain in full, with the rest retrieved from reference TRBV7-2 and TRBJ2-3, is GAGVSQSPSNKVTEKGKDVELRCDPISGHTALYWYRQSLGQGLEFLIYFQGNSAPDKSGLPSDRFSAERTGGSVSTLTIQRTQQEDSAVYLCASSFSSGVASTDTQYFGPGTRLTVL.

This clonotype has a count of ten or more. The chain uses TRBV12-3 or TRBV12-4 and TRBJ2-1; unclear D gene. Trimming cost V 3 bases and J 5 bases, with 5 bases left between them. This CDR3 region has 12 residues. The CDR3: CASSFTDNEQFF. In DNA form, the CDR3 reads TGTGCCAGCAGTTTTACGGACAATGAGCAGTTCTTC.

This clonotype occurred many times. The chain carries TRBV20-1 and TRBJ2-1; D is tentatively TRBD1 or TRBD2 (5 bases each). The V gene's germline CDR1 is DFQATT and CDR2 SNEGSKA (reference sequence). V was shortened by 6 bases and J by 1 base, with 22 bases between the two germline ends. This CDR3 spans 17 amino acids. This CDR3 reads CSAPPGPPTTSYNEQFF. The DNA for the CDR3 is TGCAGTGCCCCTCCGGGGCCCCCGACCACGTCCTACAATGAGCAGTTCTTC.

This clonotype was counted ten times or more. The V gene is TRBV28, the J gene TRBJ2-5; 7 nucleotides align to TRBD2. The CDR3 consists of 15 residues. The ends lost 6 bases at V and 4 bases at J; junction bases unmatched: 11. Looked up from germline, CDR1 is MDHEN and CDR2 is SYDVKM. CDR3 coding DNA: TGTGCCAGCAGCGACACGTTGGGGGGGAGAGAGACCCAGTACTTC. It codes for CASSDTLGGRETQYF. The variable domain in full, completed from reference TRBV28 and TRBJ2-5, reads DVKVTQSSRYLVKRTGEKVFLECVQDMDHENMFWYRQDPGLGLRLIYFSYDVKMKEKGDIPEGYSVSREKKERFSLILESASTNQTSMYLCASSDTLGGRETQYFGPGTRLLVL.

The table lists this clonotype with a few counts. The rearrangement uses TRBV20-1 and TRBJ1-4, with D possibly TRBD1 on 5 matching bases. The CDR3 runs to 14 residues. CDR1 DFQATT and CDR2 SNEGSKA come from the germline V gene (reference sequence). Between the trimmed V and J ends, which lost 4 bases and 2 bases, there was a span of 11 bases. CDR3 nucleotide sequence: TGCAGTGCTACCCCCGGGACCACTAATGAAAAACTGTTTTTT. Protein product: CSATPGTTNEKLFF.

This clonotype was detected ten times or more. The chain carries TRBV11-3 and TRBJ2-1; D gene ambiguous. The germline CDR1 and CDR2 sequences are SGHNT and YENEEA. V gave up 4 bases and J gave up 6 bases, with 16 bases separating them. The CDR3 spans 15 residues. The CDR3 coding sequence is TGTGCCAGCAGCTCGGCCGCAGCGTACTTCAATGAGCAGTTCTTC. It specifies CASSSAAAYFNEQFF. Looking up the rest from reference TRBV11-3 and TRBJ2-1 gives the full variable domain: EAGVVQSPRYKIIEKKQPVAFWCNPISGHNTLYWYLQNLGQGPELLIRYENEEAVDDSQLPKDRFSAERLKGVDSTLKIQPAELGDSAVYLCASSSAAAYFNEQFFGPGTRLTVL.

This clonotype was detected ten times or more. The CDR3 nucleotides read TGTGCCAGCAGCCATTCTTTGCCGGGGGCTTCCTACAATGAGCAGTTCTTC. Translated: CASSHSLPGASYNEQFF. The chain is built from TRBV7-2 and TRBJ2-1, with D perhaps being TRBD1 or TRBD2 (6 bases each). This CDR3 is 17 amino acids long. Trimming removed 5 bases from V and 1 base from J, with 18 bases in between. CDR1 SGHTA and CDR2 FQGNSA come from the germline V gene.

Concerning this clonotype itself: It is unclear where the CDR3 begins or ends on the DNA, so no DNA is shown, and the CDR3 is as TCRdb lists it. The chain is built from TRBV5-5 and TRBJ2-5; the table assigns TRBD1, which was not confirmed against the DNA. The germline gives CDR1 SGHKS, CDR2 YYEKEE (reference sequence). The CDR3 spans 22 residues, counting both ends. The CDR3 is CASSFYICSATRDSLIQETQYF.

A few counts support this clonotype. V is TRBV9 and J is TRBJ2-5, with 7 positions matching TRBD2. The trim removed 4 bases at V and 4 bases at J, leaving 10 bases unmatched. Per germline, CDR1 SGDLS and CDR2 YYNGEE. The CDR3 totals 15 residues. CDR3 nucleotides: TGTGCCAGCAGCACGTCATGGGGCGGGGGAGAGACCCAGTACTTC. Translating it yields CASSTSWGGGETQYF.

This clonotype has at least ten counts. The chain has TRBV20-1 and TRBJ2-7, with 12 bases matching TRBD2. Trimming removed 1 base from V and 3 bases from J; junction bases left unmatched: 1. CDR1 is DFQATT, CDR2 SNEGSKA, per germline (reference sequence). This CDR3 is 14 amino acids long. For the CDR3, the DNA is TGCAGTGCTAGAGGGACTAGCGGGGACTACGAGCAGTACTTC. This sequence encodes CSARGTSGDYEQYF.